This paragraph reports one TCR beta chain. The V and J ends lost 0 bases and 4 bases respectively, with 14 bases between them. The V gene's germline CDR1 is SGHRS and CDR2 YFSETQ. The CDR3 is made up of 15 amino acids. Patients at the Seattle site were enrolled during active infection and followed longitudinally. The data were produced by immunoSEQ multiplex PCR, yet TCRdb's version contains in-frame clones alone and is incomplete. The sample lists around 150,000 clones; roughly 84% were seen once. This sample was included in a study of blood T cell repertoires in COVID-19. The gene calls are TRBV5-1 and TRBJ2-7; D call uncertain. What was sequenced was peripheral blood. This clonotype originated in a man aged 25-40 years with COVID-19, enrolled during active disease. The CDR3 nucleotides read TGCGCCAGCAGCTTGGAAGGCAGGCCTTCATACGAGCAGTACTTC. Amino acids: CASSLEGRPSYEQYF.